This TCR beta chain stems from a study of blood T cell repertoires in COVID-19 (dated by TCRdb to the early 2020s). Background on the whole study: Samples covering the acute and convalescent phases of COVID-19 were provided by collaborators in the United States, Italy and Spain. The repertoires were released in a freely available public database intended as a resource for research on the immune response to SARS-CoV-2. HLA class I and class II types, where available, came from metadata supplied by the sample provider rather than from assay-based typing. The dataset comprised deeply sampled blood TCRbeta repertoires from subjects exposed to, actively infected with, or recovered from COVID-19. Samples came from the ongoing ImmuneRACE study (first 160 participants) plus 1,254 subjects from 6 global collaborators. Nearly every sample came with metadata listing a de-identified subject ID, COVID-19 status, age in years and sex. The prospective study material was composed of cDNA or gDNA derived from T cells, B-cell-depleted T cells, or PBMCs.

Overall study outcomes, separate from this receptor: The amount of clinical and demographic metadata varied by source and participant and was provided uncurated.

For CDR1 and CDR2, the germline V gene lists MGHRA and YSYEKL. Trimming costs V 1 base and J 2 bases, and their ends lie 11 bases apart. From the cysteine through the phenylalanine, the CDR3 covers 15 amino acids. Left in the record is the CDR3 DNA by itself, 45 bases read in frame from the first base. Remarks on this clone: The antigen it recognizes is unknown. Nothing much larger sits one base from this clone, and base qualities are not available.

TCRbeta CDR3 regions were amplified from genomic DNA by means of the immunoSEQ Assay, a bias-controlled multiplex PCR. The study's own analysis went as follows. The number of nucleated cells in each sample was estimated from the amplification of reference gene primers within the assay. To quantify the absolute abundance of each unique TCRbeta CDR3 rearrangement, sequence reads were collapsed and filtered. For each sample, productive Simpson clonality was calculated as the square root of Simpson's diversity index over productive rearrangements. TCRdb limited this immuneACCESS table to in-frame rearrangements with V and J called. A share of clones is missing; checked studies link under half to unresolved V genes, and the rest is unexplained. V, J and clone size derive from that table, while D and trimming were established from the DNA sequence. The sample table shows about 140,000 clones, and more than 60% are seen once. The top ten clones comprise approximately 15% of the sample.

The collaborating institutions used their own protocols to collect whole blood in K2EDTA tubes. For TCRbeta analysis, collaborators shipped samples as frozen whole blood, isolated PBMCs, or DNA extracted from either of those sample types. Rearrangement joined TRBV4-1 to TRBJ2-5, with TRBD2 as a weak D call on 5 bases. What was sequenced was peripheral blood. The TCR comes from a man between 45 and 60 years old with acute or convalescent COVID-19. At the DNA level, the sequence is TGCGCCAGCAGCCAAGCGTCGGGGTTACAAGAGACCCAGTACTTC. Protein translation: CASSQASGLQETQYF.